The following is a TCR beta chain sequence with its context. Its matching antigen is unknown. This CDR3 comprises 14 residues. With 5 bases clipped from V and 8 bases from J, the junction kept 6 bases outside the gene matches. The germline V gene has CDR1 SNHLY and CDR2 FYNNEI. The sample is drawn from a study of cytomegalovirus exposure and HLA in healthy donors. Study-wide findings and caveats: Common viral pathogens seemed, in a later analysis, to connect with several of the most significant clusters. A missense variant in DCLRE1C was later tied to TCR beta V- and J-gene trimming. What was likely a sequencing artifact was a cluster of highly shared sequence variants. In a later analysis, at a false discovery rate of 0.05, 16,951 TCR beta sequences were associated with HLA alleles.

The PCR ran on 60 Vbeta and 13 Jbeta primers. Sequenced by immunoSEQ multiplex PCR; TCRdb stores in-frame clones only, minus some. The table lists 84,000 or so clones, approximately 79% of them singletons, with roughly 13% in the top ten. The sample was PBMCs. The receptor comes from a human donor in good health. This rearrangement joins TRBV2 to TRBJ2-1; 10 bases fit TRBD1. CDR3 nucleotides: TGTGCCAGCAGTTTGACAGGGGGCGCGGATGAGCAGTTCTTC. As protein: CASSLTGGADEQFF.